This T cell receptor beta chain was recorded in a study of blood T cell repertoires in COVID-19. Overall study: Sites across the United States, Italy and Spain contributed samples from acute and convalescent COVID-19. The analysed material was cDNA or gDNA that came from T cells, B-cell-depleted T cells, or PBMCs.

Study processing details: From reference gene primer amplification, estimates of nucleated cell counts were derived. Produced via immunoSEQ multiplex PCR; TCRdb's table is partial and in-frame only. The D gene and trimming were derived from the DNA, and the V and J assignments and clone size from that table. The sample has fewer than 300,000 clones; 82% are singletons. V was trimmed by 5 bases and J by 6 bases, leaving 10 bases between them. Germline loops: CDR1 GTSNPN, CDR2 SVGIG (reference sequence). This CDR3 has 12 amino acids. This chain uses TRBV30 with TRBJ2-2, with D possibly being TRBD1 (6 bases). Material: peripheral blood. This TCR was sampled from a woman aged 18-29 years with acute or convalescent COVID-19. The CDR3 region is CAWEGVSGELFF. DNA for the CDR3: TGTGCCTGGGAGGGGGTCTCCGGGGAGCTGTTTTTT.